The 3 T cell receptor beta chains listed next were all sequenced from one sample in a study of beta chain features in type 1 diabetes. TCRB transcripts that were expressed got sequenced, as all of the isolated RNA had been reverse transcribed. Libraries were prepared by immunoSEQ multiplex PCR; TCRdb keeps only in-frame clonotypes and omits some of them. The sample records more than 150,000 clones, less than 15% being singletons. The sample taken for sequencing was central memory CD4+ T cells from blood. The source of these receptors is a woman in her late teens or twenties in good health.

This clone was seen a handful of times. The chain uses TRBV2 and TRBJ2-1; 8 nucleotides agree with TRBD1. CDR1 and CDR2 (germline): SNHLY, FYNNEI. V was pared by 1 base and J by 2 bases, with 1 base of the junction left unmatched. CDR3 length equals 15 residues. The CDR3 loop reads CASSEEDRAYNEQFF. CDR3 DNA sequence: TGTGCCAGCAGTGAAGAGGACAGGGCCTACAATGAGCAGTTCTTC.

This clone was seen a few times. The V call is TRBV27, the J call TRBJ1-2, with D possibly being TRBD1 (5 bases). The germline gives CDR1 MNHEY, CDR2 SMNVEV (reference sequence). Trimming pared 5 bases from V and 2 bases from J, leaving 9 bases between. This CDR3 contains 13 residues. The CDR3 sequence is CASSDSQNYGYTF. CDR3 nucleotides: TGTGCCAGCAGTGACAGTCAAAACTATGGCTACACCTTC.

This clone has just a few counts. This chain uses TRBV28 with TRBJ2-3; 14 positions match TRBD2. Germline values: CDR1 MDHEN, CDR2 SYDVKM. Losses at the gene ends were 6 bases for V and 8 bases for J; bases not matched to a gene: 10. This CDR3 region has 16 residues. CDR3 DNA: TGTGCCAGCAGCTCATGGGGACTAGCGGGAGTATCTACGCAGTATTTT. This encodes CASSSWGLAGVSTQYF.